These 6 T cell receptor beta chains share one sample of origin, sequenced in a study of blood T cell repertoires in COVID-19. The repertoire was sequenced with immunoSEQ multiplex PCR; TCRdb's copy has only in-frame clones and lacks some. The sample includes approximately 300,000 clones, roughly 90% seen only once; the top ten take over 3.5%. Sequences were obtained from PBMCs or T cells enriched from blood (not recorded which). These receptors came from a woman in her late teens or twenties with acute COVID-19.

The chain couples TRBV7-2 to TRBJ2-5, with 8 positions matching TRBD2. The CDR3 has 19 amino acids. Losses at the gene ends were 4 bases for V and 1 base for J; bases not matched to a gene: 17. The V gene's germline CDR1 is SGHTA and CDR2 FQGNSA. The CDR3 region is CASSSSRGRVAGRQETQYF. The DNA of the CDR3 is TGTGCCAGCAGCTCATCCCGGGGGAGGGTAGCGGGACGCCAAGAGACCCAGTACTTC.

A few counts support this clone. The DNA of the CDR3 is TGTGCCAGCAGCCCCGCGGGGGGGGTAGCTTTCTTT. Its translation is CASSPAGGVAFF. This chain links TRBV27 with TRBJ1-1, with TRBD1 as a possible D gene (5 bases). This CDR3 has 12 amino acids. V was shortened by 6 bases and J by 10 bases, with 15 bases between the two germline ends. Germline CDR1 MNHEY, CDR2 SMNVEV (reference sequence).

J is TRBJ2-1 and V is TRBV28; TRBD2 might be the D (5 bases). This CDR3 is 15 amino acids long. V was cut by 2 bases and J by 7 bases, with 15 bases left in between. Germline assignment: CDR1 MDHEN and CDR2 SYDVKM. The chain's CDR3 is CASSLGATGVNEQFF. CDR3 DNA sequence: TGTGCCAGCAGTTTAGGCGCGACCGGGGTGAATGAGCAGTTCTTC.

This chain uses TRBV12-3 or TRBV12-4 with TRBJ1-5; D gene unclear. V was cut by 2 bases and J by 5 bases, with 4 bases left in between. CDR3 length equals 12 residues. The CDR3 bases are TGTGCCAGCAGTTTAACTTATCAGCCCCAGCATTTT. This encodes CASSLTYQPQHF.

The chain is built from TRBV14 and TRBJ2-2, with D tentatively TRBD1 (5 bases). Germline CDR1 and CDR2: SGHDN and FVKESK. Trimming took off 4 bases at V and 6 bases at J, with 9 bases between the two ends. This CDR3 spans 13 amino acids. CDR3 sequence (DNA): TGTGCCAGCAGCCGTGCCAGGGCCGGGGAGCTGTTTTTT. It codes for CASSRARAGELFF.

The chain joins TRBV18 to TRBJ1-1; the match to TRBD1 covers 8 bases. Losses at the gene ends were 3 bases for V and 1 base for J; bases not matched to a gene: 10. The CDR3 contains 17 residues. Germline-derived CDR1 and CDR2 are KGHSH and LQKENI. The chain's CDR3 is CASSPRQGIAQNTEAFF. CDR3 in DNA: TGTGCCAGCTCACCCCGACAGGGGATAGCCCAGAACACTGAAGCTTTCTTT.